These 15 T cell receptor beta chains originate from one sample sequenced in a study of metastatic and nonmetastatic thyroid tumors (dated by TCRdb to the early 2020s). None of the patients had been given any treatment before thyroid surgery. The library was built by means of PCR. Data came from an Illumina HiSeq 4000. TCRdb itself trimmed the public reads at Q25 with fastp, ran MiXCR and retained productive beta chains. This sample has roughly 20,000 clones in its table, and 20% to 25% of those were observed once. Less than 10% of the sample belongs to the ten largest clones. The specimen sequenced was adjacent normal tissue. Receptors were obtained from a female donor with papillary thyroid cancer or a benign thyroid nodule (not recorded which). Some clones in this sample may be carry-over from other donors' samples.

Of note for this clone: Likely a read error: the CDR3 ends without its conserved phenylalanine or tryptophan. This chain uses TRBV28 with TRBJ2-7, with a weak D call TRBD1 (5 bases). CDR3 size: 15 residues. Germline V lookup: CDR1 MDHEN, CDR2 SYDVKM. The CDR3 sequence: CASSSSGIVVYEQYC. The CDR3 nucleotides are TGCGCCAGCAGTTCCTCAGGGATAGTTGTCTACGAGCAGTACTGC.

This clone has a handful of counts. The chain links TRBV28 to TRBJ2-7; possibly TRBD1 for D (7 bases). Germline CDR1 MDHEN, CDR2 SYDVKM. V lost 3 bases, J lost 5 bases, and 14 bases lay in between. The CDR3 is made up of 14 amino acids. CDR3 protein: CASSLEGQNDEQYF. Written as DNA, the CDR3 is TGTGCCAGCAGTTTGGAGGGACAGAACGACGAGCAGTACTTC.

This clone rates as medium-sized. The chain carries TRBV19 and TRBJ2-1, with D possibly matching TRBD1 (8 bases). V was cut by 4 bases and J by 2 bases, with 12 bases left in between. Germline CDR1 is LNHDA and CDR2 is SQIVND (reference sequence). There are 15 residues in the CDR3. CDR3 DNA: TGTGCCAGTAGTACCACAGGGGGGGCCTACAATGAGCAGTTCTTC. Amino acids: CASSTTGGAYNEQFF.

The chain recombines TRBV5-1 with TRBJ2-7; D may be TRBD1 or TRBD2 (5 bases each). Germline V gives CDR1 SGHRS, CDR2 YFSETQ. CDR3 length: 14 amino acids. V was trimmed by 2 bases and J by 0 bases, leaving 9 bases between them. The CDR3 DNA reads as TGCGCCAGCAGCTTTTCCGGGGCCTCCTACGAGCAGTACTTC. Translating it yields CASSFSGASYEQYF.

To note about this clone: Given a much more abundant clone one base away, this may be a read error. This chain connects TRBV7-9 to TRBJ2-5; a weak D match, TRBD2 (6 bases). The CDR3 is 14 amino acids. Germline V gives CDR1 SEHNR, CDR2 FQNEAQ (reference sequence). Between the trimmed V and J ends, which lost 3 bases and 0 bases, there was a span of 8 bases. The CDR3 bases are TGTGCCAGCAGCTTTCGGGACTACCAAGAGACCCAGTACTTC. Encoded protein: CASSFRDYQETQYF.

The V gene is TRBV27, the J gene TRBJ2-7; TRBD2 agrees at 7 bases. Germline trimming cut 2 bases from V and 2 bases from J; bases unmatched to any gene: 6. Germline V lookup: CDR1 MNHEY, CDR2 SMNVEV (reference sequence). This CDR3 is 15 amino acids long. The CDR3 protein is CASSLVGGRAYEQYF. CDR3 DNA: TGTGCCAGCAGTTTAGTAGGCGGGAGAGCCTACGAGCAGTACTTC.

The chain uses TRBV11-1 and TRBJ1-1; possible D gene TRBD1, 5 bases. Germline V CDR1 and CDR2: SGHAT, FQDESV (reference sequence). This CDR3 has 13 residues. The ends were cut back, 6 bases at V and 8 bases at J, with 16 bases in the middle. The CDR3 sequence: CASSPPGTTEAFF. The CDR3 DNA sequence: TGTGCCAGCAGTCCGCCAGGGACTACGGAAGCTTTCTTT.

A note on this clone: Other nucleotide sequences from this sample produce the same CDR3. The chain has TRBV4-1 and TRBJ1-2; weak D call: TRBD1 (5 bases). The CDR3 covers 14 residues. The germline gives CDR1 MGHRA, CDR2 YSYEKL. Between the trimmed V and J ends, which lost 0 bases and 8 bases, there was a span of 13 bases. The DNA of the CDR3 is TGCGCCAGCAGCCAAGATCAGGGTGCAAGCGGCTACACCTTC. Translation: CASSQDQGASGYTF.

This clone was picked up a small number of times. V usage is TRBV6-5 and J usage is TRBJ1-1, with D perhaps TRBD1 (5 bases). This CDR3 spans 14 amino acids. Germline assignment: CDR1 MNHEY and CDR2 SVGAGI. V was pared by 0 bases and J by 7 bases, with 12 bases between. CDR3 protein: CASSYSQGNYEAFF. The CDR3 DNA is TGTGCCAGCAGTTACTCTCAGGGCAACTATGAAGCTTTCTTT.

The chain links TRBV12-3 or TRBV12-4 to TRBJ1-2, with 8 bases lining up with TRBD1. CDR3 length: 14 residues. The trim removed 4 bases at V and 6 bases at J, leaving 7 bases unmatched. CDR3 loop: CASSWGRGLDGYTF. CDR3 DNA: TGTGCCAGCAGTTGGGGCAGGGGGCTGGATGGCTACACCTTC.

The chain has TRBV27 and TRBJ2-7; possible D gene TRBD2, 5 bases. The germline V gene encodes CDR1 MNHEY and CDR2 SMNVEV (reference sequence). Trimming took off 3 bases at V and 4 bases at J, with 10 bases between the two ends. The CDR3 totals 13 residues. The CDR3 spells CASSLERRYEQYF. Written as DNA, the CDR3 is TGTGCCAGCAGTTTGGAACGGAGGTACGAGCAGTACTTC.

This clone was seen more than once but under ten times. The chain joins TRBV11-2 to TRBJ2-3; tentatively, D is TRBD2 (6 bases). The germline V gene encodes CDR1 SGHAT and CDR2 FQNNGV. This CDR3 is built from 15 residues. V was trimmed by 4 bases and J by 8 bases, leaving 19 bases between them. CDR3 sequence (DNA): TGTGCCAGCAGCTCCTCTTCGGGAGTAGGTCGTACGCAGTATTTT. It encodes CASSSSSGVGRTQYF.

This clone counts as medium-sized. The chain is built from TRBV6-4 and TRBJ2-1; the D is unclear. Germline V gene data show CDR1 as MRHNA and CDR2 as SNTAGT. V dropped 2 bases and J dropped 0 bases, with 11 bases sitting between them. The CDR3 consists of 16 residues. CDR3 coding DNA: TGTGCCAGCAGTGACCCGAGAGAAAGCTCCTACAATGAGCAGTTCTTC. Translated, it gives CASSDPRESSYNEQFF.

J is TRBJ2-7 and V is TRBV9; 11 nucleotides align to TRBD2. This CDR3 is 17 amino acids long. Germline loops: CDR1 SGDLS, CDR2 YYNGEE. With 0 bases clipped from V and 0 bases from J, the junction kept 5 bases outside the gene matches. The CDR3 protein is CASSVVATSGTSYEQYF. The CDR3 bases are TGTGCCAGCAGCGTAGTTGCGACTAGCGGGACCTCCTACGAGCAGTACTTC.

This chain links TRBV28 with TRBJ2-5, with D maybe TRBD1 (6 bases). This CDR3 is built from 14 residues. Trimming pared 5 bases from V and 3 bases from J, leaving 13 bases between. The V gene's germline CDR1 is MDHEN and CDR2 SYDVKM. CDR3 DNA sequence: TGTGCCAGCAGTATGGGACACCTAGAAGAGACCCAGTACTTC. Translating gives CASSMGHLEETQYF.